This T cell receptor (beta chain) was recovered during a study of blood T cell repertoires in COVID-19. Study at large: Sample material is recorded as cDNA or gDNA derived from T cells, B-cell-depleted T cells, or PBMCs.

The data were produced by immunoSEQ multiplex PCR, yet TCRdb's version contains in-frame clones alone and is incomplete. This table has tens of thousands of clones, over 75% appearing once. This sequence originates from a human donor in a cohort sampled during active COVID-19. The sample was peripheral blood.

CDR3 DNA sequence: TGTGCCAGCAGCTTAAACAGACTAGCAGATACGCAGTATTTT. Translating it yields CASSLNRLADTQYF. The chain links TRBV11-2 to TRBJ2-3, with D tentatively TRBD2 (6 bases). CDR3 length: 14 residues. The V end lost 2 bases, the J end lost 4 bases, and 10 bases lay between the germline ends. Germline V lookup: CDR1 SGHAT, CDR2 FQNNGV.